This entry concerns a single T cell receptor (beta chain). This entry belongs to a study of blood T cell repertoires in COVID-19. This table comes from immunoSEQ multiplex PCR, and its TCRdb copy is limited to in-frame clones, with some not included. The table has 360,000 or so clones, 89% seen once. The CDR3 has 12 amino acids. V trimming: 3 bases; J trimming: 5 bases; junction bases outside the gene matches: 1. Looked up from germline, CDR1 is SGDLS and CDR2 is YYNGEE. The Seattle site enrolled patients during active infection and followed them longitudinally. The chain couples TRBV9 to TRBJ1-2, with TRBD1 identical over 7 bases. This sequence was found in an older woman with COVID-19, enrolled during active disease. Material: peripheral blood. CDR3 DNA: TGTGCCAGCAGCGGGACAGGTTATGGCTACACCTTC. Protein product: CASSGTGYGYTF.